This is a list of T cell receptor beta chains from one sample in a study of brain T cells in children with intractable seizures. This table comes from immunoSEQ multiplex PCR, and its TCRdb copy is limited to in-frame clones, with some not included. This table has roughly 69,000 clones, roughly 95% appearing once. The sample consisted of peripheral blood, taken at surgery. These receptors all come from a boy younger than two with focal cortical dysplasia and intractable seizures. Both conserved end residues are part of each CDR3. A D gene is named only where the DNA matches it firmly. A row's size may be missing; if present it is once, few, many or a size class.

d_call clone_size j_call v_call cdr3_length cdr3_aa cdr3_nt
- once TRBJ2-7 TRBV12-5 14 CASGSPTSCYEQYF TGTGCTAGTGGTTCCCCGACTAGTTGCTACGAGCAGTACTTC
- - TRBJ2-3 TRBV4-1 15 CASSQDPLYTDTQYF TGCGCCAGCAGCCAAGACCCCCTTTACACAGATACGCAGTATTTT
- - TRBJ2-5 TRBV7-3 16 CASSRLGGRGQETQYF TGTGCCAGCAGCCGATTAGGAGGACGGGGCCAAGAGACCCAGTACTTC
- - TRBJ1-2 TRBV18 15 CASSPETRPAYGYTF TGTGCCAGCTCACCCGAGACCCGCCCCGCCTATGGCTACACCTTC
TRBD2 - TRBJ2-2 TRBV4-2 15 CASSQLAGGAGELFF TGTGCCAGCAGCCAATTAGCGGGGGGGGCCGGGGAGCTGTTTTTT
- - TRBJ2-3 TRBV5-8 15 CASSTEDTRGYTQYF TGTGCCAGCAGCACGGAGGACACCCGGGGGTATACGCAGTATTTT
- - TRBJ1-2 TRBV29-1 13 CSVEDGFNYGYTF TGCAGCGTTGAAGATGGTTTTAACTATGGCTACACCTTC
- - TRBJ1-2 TRBV6-1 15 CASSELPLPNYGYTF TGTGCCAGCAGTGAGCTCCCCCTACCCAACTATGGCTACACCTTC
- - TRBJ1-1 TRBV28 16 CASSLKLLGPQGSAFF TGTGCCAGCAGTTTAAAACTTTTGGGCCCGCAGGGATCCGCTTTCTTT
- - TRBJ2-5 TRBV5-1 13 CASSPQEKETQYF TGCGCCAGCAGCCCACAGGAGAAAGAGACCCAGTACTTC
- - TRBJ2-1 TRBV7-2 14 CASSPGTQQSEQFF TGTGCCAGCAGCCCCGGGACCCAGCAGAGTGAGCAGTTCTTC
- - TRBJ2-3 TRBV28 15 CASSLRGFYPVTQYF TGTGCCAGCAGTTTACGGGGGTTCTACCCAGTGACGCAGTATTTT
TRBD2 - TRBJ2-1 TRBV7-3 14 CASSLTSGSNEQFF TGTGCCAGCAGCTTGACTAGCGGGAGCAATGAGCAGTTCTTC
TRBD1 once TRBJ2-4 TRBV5-4 14 CASSTGQAKNIQYF TGTGCCAGCAGCACGGGACAGGCCAAAAACATTCAGTACTTC
- - TRBJ2-7 TRBV5-6 15 CASSSGWGWDYEQYF TGTGCCAGCAGCTCCGGTTGGGGGTGGGACTACGAGCAGTACTTC
TRBD1 - TRBJ2-4 TRBV4-3 17 CASSQRVAGTDTNIQYF TGCGCCAGCAGCCAGAGAGTGGCCGGGACAGATACAAACATTCAGTACTTC
- - TRBJ2-3 TRBV6-5 14 CASSGRTSTDTQYF TGTGCCAGCTCGGGTAGAACTAGCACAGATACGCAGTATTTT
TRBD1 - TRBJ1-4 TRBV6-6 15 CASSLAGTGSEKLFF TGTGCCAGCAGTCTTGCCGGGACAGGGTCTGAAAAACTGTTTTTT
- - TRBJ2-5 TRBV5-6 13 CASSLWRSETQYF TGTGCCAGCAGCTTGTGGAGAAGCGAGACCCAGTACTTC
TRBD1 - TRBJ1-2 TRBV9 15 CASSARGTASYGYTF TGTGCCAGCAGCGCGAGAGGGACAGCCTCCTATGGCTACACCTTC
- - TRBJ1-1 TRBV12-5 12 CASGQGNTEAFF TGTGCTAGTGGTCAGGGGAACACTGAAGCTTTCTTT
- - TRBJ2-3 TRBV5-7 16 CASSLRLVGGTDTQYF TGTGCCAGCAGCTTAAGACTAGTCGGGGGCACAGATACGCAGTATTTT
- - TRBJ2-1 TRBV7-2 16 CASSLESRMLRGEQFF TGTGCCAGCAGCTTAGAGTCCAGGATGCTTCGGGGTGAGCAGTTCTTC
- - TRBJ2-7 TRBV2 12 CAGSVGGYEQYF TGTGCCGGATCGGTTGGGGGCTACGAGCAGTACTTC
- - TRBJ2-1 TRBV10-3 11 CAISGQSEQFF TGTGCCATCAGTGGACAGTCTGAGCAGTTCTTC
- once TRBJ2-7 TRBV7-9 12 CASSPEAYEQYF TGTGCCAGCAGCCCCGAGGCCTACGAGCAGTACTTC
- - TRBJ2-5 TRBV28 15 CASSDYLGAQETQYF TGTGCCAGCAGTGATTATCTGGGGGCGCAAGAGACCCAGTACTTC
- - TRBJ1-3 TRBV25-1 17 CASSEFTPAGFGNTIYF TGTGCCAGCAGTGAATTTACCCCAGCGGGCTTTGGAAACACCATATATTTT
TRBD1 - TRBJ2-7 TRBV5-3 16 CARILDGQGARYEQYF TGTGCCAGAATCCTCGATGGACAGGGGGCGCGGTACGAGCAGTACTTC
- - TRBJ2-3 TRBV2 14 CASSVLPGMDTQYF TGTGCCAGCAGTGTACTACCGGGAATGGATACGCAGTATTTT
- - TRBJ2-7 TRBV7-5 15 CVRSYLAGHSYEQYF TGTGTCAGAAGCTATTTAGCGGGGCACTCCTACGAGCAGTACTTC
- - TRBJ2-5 TRBV27 15 CASSLRLGIQETQYF TGTGCCAGCAGTTTAAGACTAGGGATTCAAGAGACCCAGTACTTC
- - TRBJ2-1 TRBV11-2 17 CASSLDFSAGFYNEQFF TGTGCCAGCAGCTTAGACTTTTCGGCAGGGTTCTACAATGAGCAGTTCTTC
- - TRBJ2-7 TRBV6-5 12 CAATETGNEQYF TGTGCCGCGACAGAAACAGGGAACGAGCAGTACTTC
TRBD2 - TRBJ2-3 TRBV28 15 CASITGFAGGDTQYF TGTGCCAGCATTACCGGCTTTGCGGGAGGAGATACGCAGTATTTT